The entry that follows covers one TCR beta chain sequence. Its matching antigen is unknown. The V and J ends lost 0 bases and 6 bases respectively, with 11 bases between them. There are 14 residues in the CDR3. Germline CDR1 is LGHDT and CDR2 is YNNKEL (reference sequence). With constant-segment primers, 5'RACE yielded cDNA libraries of TCR alpha and TCR beta that carried sample barcodes and UMIs. TCRdb re-called the 5' RACE reads with MiXCR, one entry per CDR3 protein. This sample yields a few hundred thousand distinct CDR3 sequences, of which about 20% are seen a single time; about 8.2% belongs to the top ten. The data are from a study of T-cell memory formation after mild COVID-19. For the study at large: TCR clusters mostly belonged to single donors.

Broader study findings: The appearance of some responding clones in pre-infection memory suggested that cross-reactive memory joined. Clones that contracted from day 15 to 85 were balanced CD4/CD8, while later expanders leaned CD4+.

Sequenced input: PBMCs or a T cell subset sorted from them (not recorded which). The source is an adult woman who had mild COVID-19 (a few samples of this study predate the infection). Cell type and time point are not known. J is TRBJ1-1 and V is TRBV3-1, with D possibly being TRBD1 (5 bases). This CDR3 reads CASSQDLWGAEAFF. DNA of the CDR3: TGTGCCAGCAGCCAAGATCTGTGGGGGGCTGAAGCTTTCTTT.